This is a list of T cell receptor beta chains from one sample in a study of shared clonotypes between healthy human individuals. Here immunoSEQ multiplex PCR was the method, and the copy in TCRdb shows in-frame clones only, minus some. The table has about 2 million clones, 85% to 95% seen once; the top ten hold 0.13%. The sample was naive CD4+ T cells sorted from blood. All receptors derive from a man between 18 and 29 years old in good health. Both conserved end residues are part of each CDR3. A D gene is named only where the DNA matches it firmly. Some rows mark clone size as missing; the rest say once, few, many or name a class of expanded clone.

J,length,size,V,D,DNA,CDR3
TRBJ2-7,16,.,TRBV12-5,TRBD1,TGTGCTAGTGGTTTGGTACTGGGACAGGGAACCCACGAGCAGTACTTC,CASGLVLGQGTHEQYF
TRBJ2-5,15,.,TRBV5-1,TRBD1,TGCGCCAGCAGCCCTGGGACAGGGGGCCAAGAGACCCAGTACTTC,CASSPGTGGQETQYF
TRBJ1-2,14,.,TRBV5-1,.,TGCGCCAGCAGCGACAAGACAGGTTACTATGGCTACACCTTC,CASSDKTGYYGYTF
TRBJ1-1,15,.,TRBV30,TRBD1,TGTGCCTGGAGGGGCCCCGGGACAGGCCCCACTGAAGCTTTCTTT,CAWRGPGTGPTEAFF
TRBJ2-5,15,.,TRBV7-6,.,TGTGCCAGCAGCTTAGTAGCTCTCCCTCCAGAGACCCAGTACTTC,CASSLVALPPETQYF
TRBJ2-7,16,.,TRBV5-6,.,TGTGCCAGCAGCGGGGGTGTTGGGGCAGGGCACTACGAGCAGTACTTC,CASSGGVGAGHYEQYF
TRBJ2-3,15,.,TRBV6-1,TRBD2,TGTGCCAGCCCTCGGACTAGCGGGAGCACAGATACGCAGTATTTT,CASPRTSGSTDTQYF
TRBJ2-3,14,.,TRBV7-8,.,TGTGCCAGCAGCTTAGGTGGGGGGCTTGATACGCAGTATTTT,CASSLGGGLDTQYF
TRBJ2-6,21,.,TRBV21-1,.,TGTGCCAGCAGCAAAGATTCCAGCGGGGCGGACAGGTGGTCTGGGGCCAACGTCCTGACTTTC,CASSKDSSGADRWSGANVLTF
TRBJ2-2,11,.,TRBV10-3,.,TGTGCCATCAGTGAAACGGTGGAGCTGTTTTTT,CAISETVELFF
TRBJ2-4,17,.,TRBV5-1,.,TGCGCCAGCAGCATTAGACCCGGTCCCCGAAGGGAAAACATTCAGTACTTC,CASSIRPGPRRENIQYF
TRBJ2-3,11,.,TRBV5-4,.,TGTGCCAGCACAAGGGGGAATACGCAGTATTTT,CASTRGNTQYF
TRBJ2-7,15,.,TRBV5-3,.,TGTGCCAGAAGCTTGCAGCATCAGGTTACCTACGAGCAGTACTTC,CARSLQHQVTYEQYF
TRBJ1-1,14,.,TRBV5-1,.,TGCGCCAGCAGCTTGGGCGCAGGGTATACTGAAGCTTTCTTT,CASSLGAGYTEAFF
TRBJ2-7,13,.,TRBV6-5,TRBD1,TGTGCCAGCAGTAGGGGCGAACAGGGGGAGCAGTACTTC,CASSRGEQGEQYF
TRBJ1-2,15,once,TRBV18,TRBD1,TGTGCCAGCTCACCACCTGACAGGGGGAATTATGGCTACACCTTC,CASSPPDRGNYGYTF
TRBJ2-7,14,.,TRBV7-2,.,TGTGCCAGCAGCGTAGTCGGAAGGTCCTACGAGCAGTACTTC,CASSVVGRSYEQYF